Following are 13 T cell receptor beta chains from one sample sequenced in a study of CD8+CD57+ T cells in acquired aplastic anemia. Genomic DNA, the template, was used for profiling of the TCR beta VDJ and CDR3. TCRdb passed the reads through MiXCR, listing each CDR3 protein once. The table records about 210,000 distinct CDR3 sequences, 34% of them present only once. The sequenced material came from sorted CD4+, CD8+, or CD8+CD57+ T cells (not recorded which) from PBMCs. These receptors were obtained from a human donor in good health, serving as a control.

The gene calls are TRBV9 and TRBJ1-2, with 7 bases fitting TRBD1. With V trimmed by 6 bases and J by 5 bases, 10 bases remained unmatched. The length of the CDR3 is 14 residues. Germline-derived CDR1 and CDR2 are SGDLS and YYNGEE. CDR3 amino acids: CASTPEGGIYGYTF. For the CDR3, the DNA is TGTGCCAGCACCCCAGAAGGGGGCATTTATGGCTACACCTTC.

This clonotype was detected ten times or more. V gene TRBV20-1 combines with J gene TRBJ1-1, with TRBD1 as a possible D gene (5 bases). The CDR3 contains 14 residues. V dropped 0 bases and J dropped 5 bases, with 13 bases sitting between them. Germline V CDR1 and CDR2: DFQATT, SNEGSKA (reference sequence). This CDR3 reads CSARDGEGVTEAFF. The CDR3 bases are TGCAGTGCTAGAGATGGGGAAGGGGTTACTGAAGCTTTCTTT.

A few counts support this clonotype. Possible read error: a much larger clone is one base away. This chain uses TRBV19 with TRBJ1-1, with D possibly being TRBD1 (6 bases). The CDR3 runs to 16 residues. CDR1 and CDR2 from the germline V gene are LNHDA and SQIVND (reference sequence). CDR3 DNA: TGTACCAGTAGGCCTCTGTACAGGGACATGAACACTGAAGCTTTCTTT. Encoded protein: CTSRPLYRDMNTEAFF.

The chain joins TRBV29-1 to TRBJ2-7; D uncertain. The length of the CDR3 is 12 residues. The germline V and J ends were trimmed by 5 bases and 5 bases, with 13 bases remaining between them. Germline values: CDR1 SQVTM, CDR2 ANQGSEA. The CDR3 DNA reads TGCAGCGTTCGTATACAAACGGACGAGCAGTACTTC. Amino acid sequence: CSVRIQTDEQYF.

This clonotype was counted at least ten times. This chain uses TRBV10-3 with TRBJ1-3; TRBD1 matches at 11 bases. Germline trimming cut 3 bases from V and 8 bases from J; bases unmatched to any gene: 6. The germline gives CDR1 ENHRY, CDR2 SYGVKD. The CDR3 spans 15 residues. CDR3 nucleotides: TGTGCCATCAGTGATCGGACAGGGGGCAGGTACACCATATATTTT. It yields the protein CAISDRTGGRYTIYF.

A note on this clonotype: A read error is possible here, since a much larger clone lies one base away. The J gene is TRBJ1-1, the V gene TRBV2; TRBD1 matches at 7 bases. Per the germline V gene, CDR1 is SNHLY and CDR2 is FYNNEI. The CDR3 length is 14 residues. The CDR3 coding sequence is TGTGCCAGCACGAAACAGGGGAGGAACACTGAAGCTCTCTTT. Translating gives CASTKQGRNTEALF.

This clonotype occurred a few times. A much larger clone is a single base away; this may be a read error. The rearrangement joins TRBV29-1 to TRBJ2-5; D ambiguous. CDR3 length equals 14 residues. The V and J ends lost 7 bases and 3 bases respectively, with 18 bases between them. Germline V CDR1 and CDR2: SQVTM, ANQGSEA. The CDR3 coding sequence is TGCAGCGCCCTTCGGGCAGCCAGTGAAGAGACCCAGTACTTC. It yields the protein CSALRAASEETQYF.

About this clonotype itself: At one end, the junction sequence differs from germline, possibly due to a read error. CDR3 loop: CAWSRGTPSENTIYF. The CDR3 DNA follows: TGTGCCTGGAGTCGGGGGACTCCCTCTGAAAACACCATATATTTT. The chain is built from TRBV30 and TRBJ1-3, with D possibly TRBD1 on 5 matching bases. Germline V gene lookup returns CDR1 GTSNPN and CDR2 SVGIG (reference sequence). This CDR3 comprises 15 residues.

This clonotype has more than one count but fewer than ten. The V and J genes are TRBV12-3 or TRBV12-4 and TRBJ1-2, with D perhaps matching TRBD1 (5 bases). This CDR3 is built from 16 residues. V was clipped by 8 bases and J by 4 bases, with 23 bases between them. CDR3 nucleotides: TGTGCCAGCGGGTTAAGATTGACAAGGGGAGGCTATGGCTACACCTTC. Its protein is CASGLRLTRGGYGYTF.

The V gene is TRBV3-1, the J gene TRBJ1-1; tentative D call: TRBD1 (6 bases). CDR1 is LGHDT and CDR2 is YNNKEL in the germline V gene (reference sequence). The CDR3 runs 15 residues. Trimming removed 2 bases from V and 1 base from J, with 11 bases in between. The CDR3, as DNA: TGTGCCAGCAGCCAATTACAGGGAAGGAACACTGAAGCTTTCTTT. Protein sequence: CASSQLQGRNTEAFF.

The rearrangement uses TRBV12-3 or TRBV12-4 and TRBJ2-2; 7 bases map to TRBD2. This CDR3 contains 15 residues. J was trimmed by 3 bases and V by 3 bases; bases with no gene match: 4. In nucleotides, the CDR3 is TGTGCCAGCAGTTTGGGGAGGGGAGACACCGGGGAGCTGTTTTTT. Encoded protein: CASSLGRGDTGELFF.

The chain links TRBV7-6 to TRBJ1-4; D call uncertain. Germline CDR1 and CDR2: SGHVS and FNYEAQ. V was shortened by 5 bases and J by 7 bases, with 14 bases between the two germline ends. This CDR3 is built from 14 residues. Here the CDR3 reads CASSPLLTLEKLFF. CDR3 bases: TGTGCCAGCAGCCCCCTCCTGACACTTGAAAAACTGTTTTTT.

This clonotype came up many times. The CDR3 loop is CASSSRLAGDPEQYF. The CDR3 DNA reads TGTGCCAGCAGCTCCAGACTAGCGGGAGACCCCGAGCAGTACTTC. The chain carries TRBV5-5 and TRBJ2-7; 12 bases line up with TRBD2. Per the germline V gene, CDR1 is SGHKS and CDR2 is YYEKEE (reference sequence). The J segment lost 6 bases and the V segment lost 3 bases, leaving 7 bases of the junction unmatched. This CDR3 is 15 amino acids long.